This T cell receptor (beta chain) came from a study of T cell responses to AZD1222 COVID-19 vaccine. Only in-frame clones appear in the TCRdb table, and some are missing; sequencing was by immunoSEQ multiplex PCR. The sample has more than 110,000 clones, approximately 90% seen once. CDR1 is SQVTM and CDR2 is ANQGSEA in the germline V gene. This CDR3 has 13 residues. Trimming removed 3 bases at V and 2 bases at J, with 7 bases between. This clone has only one observation. Its antigen is undetermined. Regarding the study as a whole: Regions 160-218 and 743-854 dominated among vaccine-associated CD4 TCRs spanning spike.

The sequence was obtained from an adult who received the AZD1222 COVID-19 vaccine. The starting material was peripheral blood, obtained 28 days after the second AZD1222 dose. V gene TRBV29-1 combines with J gene TRBJ2-2; possible D gene TRBD2, 5 bases. The CDR3 bases are TGCAGCGTTGATCCGGGAAACACCGGGGAGCTGTTTTTT. Translation: CSVDPGNTGELFF.